The present T cell receptor beta chain was sequenced within a study of T cells after yellow fever vaccination. For TCR, cDNA came from 5'RACE template switching, which added a universal primer site and UMIs. MiXCR was run by TCRdb on the 5' RACE reads, yielding one entry per CDR3 protein. The sample consists of roughly 300,000 distinct CDR3 sequences, about 6.6% of them appearing once. Findings of the study overall: The secondary response was weaker, and its peak arrived faster, on day 5 versus 15. One caveat is that FACS-sorted repertoires could contain abundant clonotypes contaminating from the bulk population.

Turning to this clonotype: Antigen: not known.

This clonotype was sampled from a young man who received the YFV17D yellow fever vaccine. Sample: PBMCs, taken 45 days after the first yellow fever vaccination.

The CDR3 loop reads CASSGRGGTQETQYF. CDR3 nucleotide sequence: TGTGCCAGCAGCGGTCGAGGGGGAACACAAGAGACCCAGTACTTC. The chain couples TRBV7-9 to TRBJ2-5, with D perhaps TRBD1 (6 bases). The CDR3 consists of 15 residues. CDR1 is SEHNR, CDR2 FQNEAQ, per germline (reference sequence). Trimming removed 5 bases at V and 2 bases at J, with 15 bases between. The whole variable domain, filled in from reference TRBV7-9 and TRBJ2-5, reads DTGVSQNPRHKITKRGQNVTFRCDPISEHNRLYWYRQTLGQGPEFLTYFQNEAQLEKSRLLSDRFSAERPKGSFSTLEIQRTEQGDSAMYLCASSGRGGTQETQYFGPGTRLLVL.